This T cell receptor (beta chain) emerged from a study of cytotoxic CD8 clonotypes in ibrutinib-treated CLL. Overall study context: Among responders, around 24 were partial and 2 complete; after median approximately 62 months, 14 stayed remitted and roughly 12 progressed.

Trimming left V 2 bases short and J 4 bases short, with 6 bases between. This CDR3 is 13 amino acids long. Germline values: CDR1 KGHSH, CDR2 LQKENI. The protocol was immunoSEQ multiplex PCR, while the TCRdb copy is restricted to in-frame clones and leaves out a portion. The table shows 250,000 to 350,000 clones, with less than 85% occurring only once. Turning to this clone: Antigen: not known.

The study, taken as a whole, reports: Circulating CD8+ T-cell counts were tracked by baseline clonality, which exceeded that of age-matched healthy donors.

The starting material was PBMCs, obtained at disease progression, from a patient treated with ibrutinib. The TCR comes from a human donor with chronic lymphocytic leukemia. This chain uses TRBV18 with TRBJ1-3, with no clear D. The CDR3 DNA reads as TGTGCCAGCTCACCATTCGAAGGAAACACCATATATTTT. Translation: CASSPFEGNTIYF.